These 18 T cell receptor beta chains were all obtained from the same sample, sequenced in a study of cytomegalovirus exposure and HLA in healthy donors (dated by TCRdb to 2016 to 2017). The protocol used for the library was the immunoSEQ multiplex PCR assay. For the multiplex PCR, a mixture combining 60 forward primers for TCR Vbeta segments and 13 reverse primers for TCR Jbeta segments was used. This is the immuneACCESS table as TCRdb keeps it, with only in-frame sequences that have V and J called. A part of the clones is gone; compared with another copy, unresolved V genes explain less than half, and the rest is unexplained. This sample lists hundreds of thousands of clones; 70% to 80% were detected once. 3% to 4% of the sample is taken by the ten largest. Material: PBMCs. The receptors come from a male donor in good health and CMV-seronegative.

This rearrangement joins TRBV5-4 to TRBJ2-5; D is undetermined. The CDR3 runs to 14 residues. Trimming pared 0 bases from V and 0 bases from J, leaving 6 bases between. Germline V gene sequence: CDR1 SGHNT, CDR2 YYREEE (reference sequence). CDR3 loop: CASSLGPDQETQYF. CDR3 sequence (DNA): TGTGCCAGCAGCTTGGGGCCCGACCAAGAGACCCAGTACTTC.

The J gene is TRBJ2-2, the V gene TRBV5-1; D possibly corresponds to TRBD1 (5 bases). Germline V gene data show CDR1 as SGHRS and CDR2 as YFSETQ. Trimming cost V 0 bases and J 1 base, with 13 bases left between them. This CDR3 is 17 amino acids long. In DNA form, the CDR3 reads TGCGCCAGCAGCTTGGTGGGGCGAGTGGGGAACACCGGGGAGCTGTTTTTT. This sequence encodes CASSLVGRVGNTGELFF.

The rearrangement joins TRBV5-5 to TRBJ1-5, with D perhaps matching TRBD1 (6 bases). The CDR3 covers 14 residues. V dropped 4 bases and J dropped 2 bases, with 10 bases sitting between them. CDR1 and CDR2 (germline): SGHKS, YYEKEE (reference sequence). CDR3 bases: TGTGCCAGCAGCGCTACAGGGCGCAATCAGCCCCAGCATTTT. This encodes CASSATGRNQPQHF.

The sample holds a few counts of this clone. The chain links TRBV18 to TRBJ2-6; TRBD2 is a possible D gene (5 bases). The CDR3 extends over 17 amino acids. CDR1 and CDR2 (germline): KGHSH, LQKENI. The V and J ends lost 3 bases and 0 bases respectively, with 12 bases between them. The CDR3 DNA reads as TGTGCCAGCTCACCTCGAGCGGTTAGCTCTGGGGCCAACGTCCTGACTTTC. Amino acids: CASSPRAVSSGANVLTF.

This CDR3 is CASSLSPSGSAQGEQYF. DNA of the CDR3: TGTGCCAGCAGTTTATCCCCTAGCGGGAGTGCCCAGGGAGAGCAGTACTTC. V and J are TRBV27 and TRBJ2-7, with TRBD2 identical over 10 bases. The junction had 12 bases not matched to a gene; V was cut back by 0 bases and J by 7 bases. The CDR3 length is 17 residues. CDR1 and CDR2 (germline): MNHEY, SMNVEV (reference sequence).

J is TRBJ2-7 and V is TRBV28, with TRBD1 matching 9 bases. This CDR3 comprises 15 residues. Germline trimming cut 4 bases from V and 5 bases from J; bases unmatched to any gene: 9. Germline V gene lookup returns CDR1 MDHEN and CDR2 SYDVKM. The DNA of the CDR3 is TGTGCCAGCAGTTCGGCCGGGACAGGGTTGGACGAGCAGTACTTC. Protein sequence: CASSSAGTGLDEQYF.

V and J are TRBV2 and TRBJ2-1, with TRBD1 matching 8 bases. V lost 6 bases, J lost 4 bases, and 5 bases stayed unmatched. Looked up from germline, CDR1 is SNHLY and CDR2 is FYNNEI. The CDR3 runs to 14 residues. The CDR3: CASSRDRTYNEQFF. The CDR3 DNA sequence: TGTGCCAGCAGCCGGGACAGGACATACAATGAGCAGTTCTTC.

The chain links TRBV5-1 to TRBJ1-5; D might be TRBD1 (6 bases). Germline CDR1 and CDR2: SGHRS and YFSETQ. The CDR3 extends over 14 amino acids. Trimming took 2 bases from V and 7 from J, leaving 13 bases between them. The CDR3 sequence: CASSFGQIGQPQHF. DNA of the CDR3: TGCGCCAGCAGCTTCGGACAGATAGGGCAGCCCCAGCATTTT.

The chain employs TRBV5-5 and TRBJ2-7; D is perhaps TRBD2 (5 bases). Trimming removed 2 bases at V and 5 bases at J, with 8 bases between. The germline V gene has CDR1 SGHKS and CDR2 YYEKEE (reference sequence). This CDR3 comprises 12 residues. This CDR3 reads CASSFTGNEQYF. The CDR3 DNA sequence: TGTGCCAGCAGCTTCACGGGGAACGAGCAGTACTTC. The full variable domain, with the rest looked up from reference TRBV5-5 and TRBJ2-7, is DAGVTQSPTHLIKTRGQQVTLRCSPISGHKSVSWYQQVLGQGPQFIFQYYEKEERGRGNFPDRFSARQFPNYSSELNVNALLLGDSALYLCASSFTGNEQYFGPGTRLTVT.

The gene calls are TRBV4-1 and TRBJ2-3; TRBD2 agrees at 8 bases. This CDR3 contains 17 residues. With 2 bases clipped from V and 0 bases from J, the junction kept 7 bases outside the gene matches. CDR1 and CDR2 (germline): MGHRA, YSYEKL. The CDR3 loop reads CASSQRYSGVSTDTQYF. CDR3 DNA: TGCGCCAGCAGCCAACGTTATAGCGGGGTTAGCACAGATACGCAGTATTTT.

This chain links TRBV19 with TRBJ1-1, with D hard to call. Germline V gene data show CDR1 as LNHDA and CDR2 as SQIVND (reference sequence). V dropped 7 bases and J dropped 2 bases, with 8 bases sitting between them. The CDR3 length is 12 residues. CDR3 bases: TGTGCCAGTACCGAGGGAAACACTGAAGCTTTCTTT. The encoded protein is CASTEGNTEAFF.

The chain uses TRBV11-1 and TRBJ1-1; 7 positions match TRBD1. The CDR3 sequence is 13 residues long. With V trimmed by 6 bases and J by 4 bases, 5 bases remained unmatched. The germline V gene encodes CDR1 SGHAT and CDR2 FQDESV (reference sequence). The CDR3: CASRGTVATEAFF. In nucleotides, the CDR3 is TGTGCCAGCAGGGGGACAGTAGCCACTGAAGCTTTCTTT.

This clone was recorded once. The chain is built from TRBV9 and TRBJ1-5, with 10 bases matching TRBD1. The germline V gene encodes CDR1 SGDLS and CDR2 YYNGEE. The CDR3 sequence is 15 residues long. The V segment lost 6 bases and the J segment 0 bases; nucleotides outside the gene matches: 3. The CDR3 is CASNRQGASNQPQHF. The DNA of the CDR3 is TGTGCCAGCAACAGACAGGGGGCTAGCAATCAGCCCCAGCATTTT. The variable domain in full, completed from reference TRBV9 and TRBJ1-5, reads DSGVTQTPKHLITATGQRVTLRCSPRSGDLSVYWYQQSLDQGLQFLIQYYNGEERAKGNILERFSAQQFPDLHSELNLSSLELGDSALYFCASNRQGASNQPQHFGDGTRLSIL.

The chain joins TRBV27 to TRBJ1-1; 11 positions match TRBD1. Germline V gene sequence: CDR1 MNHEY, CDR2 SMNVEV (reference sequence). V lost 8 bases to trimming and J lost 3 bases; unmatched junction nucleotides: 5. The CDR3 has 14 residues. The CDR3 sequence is CASRSGQGDTEAFF. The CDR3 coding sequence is TGTGCCAGCCGCTCGGGACAGGGGGACACTGAAGCTTTCTTT.

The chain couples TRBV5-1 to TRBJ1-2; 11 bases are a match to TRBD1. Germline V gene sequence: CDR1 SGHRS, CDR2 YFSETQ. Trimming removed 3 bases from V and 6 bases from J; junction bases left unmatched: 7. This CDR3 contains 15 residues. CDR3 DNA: TGCGCCAGCAGCTACGGACAGGGGGCGGTCGATGGCTACACCTTC. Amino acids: CASSYGQGAVDGYTF.

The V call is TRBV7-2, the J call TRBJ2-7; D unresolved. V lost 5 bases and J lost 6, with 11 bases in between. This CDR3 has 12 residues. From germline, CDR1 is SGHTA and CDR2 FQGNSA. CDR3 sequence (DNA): TGTGCCAGCAGCCCCTTTTGGGCCGAGCAGTACTTC. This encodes CASSPFWAEQYF.

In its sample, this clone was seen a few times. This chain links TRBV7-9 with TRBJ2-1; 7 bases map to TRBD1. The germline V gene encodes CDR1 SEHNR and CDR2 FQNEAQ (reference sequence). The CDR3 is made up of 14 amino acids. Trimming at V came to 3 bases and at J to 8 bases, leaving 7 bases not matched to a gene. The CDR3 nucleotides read TGTGCCAGCAGCTTGAGACAGGGTGGGGATGAGCAGTTCTTC. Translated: CASSLRQGGDEQFF.

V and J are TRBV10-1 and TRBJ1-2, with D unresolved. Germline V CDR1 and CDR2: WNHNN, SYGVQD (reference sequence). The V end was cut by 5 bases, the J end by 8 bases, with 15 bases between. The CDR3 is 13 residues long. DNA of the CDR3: TGCGCCAGCAGTCAGACCGGGGTCTGGGGCTACACCTTC. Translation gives CASSQTGVWGYTF.